This TCR beta chain is from a study of molecular identifiers for immune sequencing clone quantification. General study findings and limits: Highly expanded clones may be undercounted when identical TCR molecules share barcodes.

TCRdb processed the PCR reads anew with MiXCR; each CDR3 protein has one entry. The table includes about 630,000 distinct CDR3 sequences, about 25% detected once. This CDR3 is built from 13 residues. With 7 bases clipped from V and 7 bases from J, the junction kept 10 bases outside the gene matches. The germline V gene has CDR1 MNHEY and CDR2 SMNVEV (reference sequence). This clonotype has at least ten counts. Antigen unknown. V is TRBV27 and J is TRBJ2-7; 7 bases align to TRBD2. This receptor was identified in a human donor in good health. Some libraries in this study had Jurkat cell RNA spiked in. The specimen sequenced was naive CD8+ T cells from blood, with Jurkat cell RNA spiked in. Indicated subset: FACS-sorted CD8+CD4-CCR7+CD45RA+ naive T cells. The CDR3 region is CASMSGLLGEQYF. The CDR3 DNA is TGTGCCAGCATGTCGGGACTACTGGGGGAGCAGTACTTC.